This TCR beta chain was retrieved from a study of response to subunit inactivated influenza vaccine. Study-wide results and limits: After each seasonal influenza vaccination, few new T cells are recruited, the authors suggested.

This CDR3 contains 14 residues. CDR1 and CDR2 (germline): SEHNR, FQNEAQ (reference sequence). Details on this clonotype: Its antigen is undetermined. At one end the junction does not follow the germline gene, possibly because of a read error.

Via MiXCR, TCRdb re-called the RT-PCR reads, giving one row per CDR3 protein. The sample lists roughly 650,000 distinct CDR3 sequences, around 13% seen once, with 7.6% in the top ten. Here the sequenced sample was PBMCs from blood, taken 14 days before vaccination. The clonotype was recovered from a man aged 45-60 years who received an inactivated influenza vaccine. The rearrangement joins TRBV7-9 to TRBJ2-3; D is unresolved. This CDR3 is CASSLEGTTDTHYF. As DNA, the CDR3 is TGTGCCAGCAGCTTAGAGGGAACCACAGATACGCACTATTTT.